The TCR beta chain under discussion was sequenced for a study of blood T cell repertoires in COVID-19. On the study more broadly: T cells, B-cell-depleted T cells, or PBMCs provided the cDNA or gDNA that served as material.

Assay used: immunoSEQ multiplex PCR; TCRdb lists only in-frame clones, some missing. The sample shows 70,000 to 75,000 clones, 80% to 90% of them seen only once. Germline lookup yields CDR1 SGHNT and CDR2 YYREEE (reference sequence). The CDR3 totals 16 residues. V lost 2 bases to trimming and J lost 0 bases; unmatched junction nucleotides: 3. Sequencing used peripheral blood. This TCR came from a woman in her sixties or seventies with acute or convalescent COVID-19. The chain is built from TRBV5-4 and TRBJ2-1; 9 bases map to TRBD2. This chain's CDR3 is CASSFGGGVSYNEQFF. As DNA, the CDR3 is TGTGCCAGCAGCTTCGGCGGGGGGGTCTCCTACAATGAGCAGTTCTTC. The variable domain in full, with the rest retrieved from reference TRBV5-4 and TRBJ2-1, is ETGVTQSPTHLIKTRGQQVTLRCSSQSGHNTVSWYQQALGQGPQFIFQYYREEENGRGNFPPRFSGLQFPNYSSELNVNALELDDSALYLCASSFGGGVSYNEQFFGPGTRLTVL.